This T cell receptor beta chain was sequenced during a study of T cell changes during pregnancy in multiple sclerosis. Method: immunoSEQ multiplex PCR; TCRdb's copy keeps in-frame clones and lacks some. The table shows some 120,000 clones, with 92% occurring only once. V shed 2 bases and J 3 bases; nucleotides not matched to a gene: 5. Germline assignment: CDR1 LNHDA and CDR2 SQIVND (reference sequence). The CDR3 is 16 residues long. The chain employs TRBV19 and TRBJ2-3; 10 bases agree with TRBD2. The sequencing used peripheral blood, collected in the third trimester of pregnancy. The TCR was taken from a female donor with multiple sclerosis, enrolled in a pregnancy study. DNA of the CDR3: TGTGCCAGTAGTATACCCTCAGCGGGAGGGACAGATACGCAGTATTTT. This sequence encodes CASSIPSAGGTDTQYF.